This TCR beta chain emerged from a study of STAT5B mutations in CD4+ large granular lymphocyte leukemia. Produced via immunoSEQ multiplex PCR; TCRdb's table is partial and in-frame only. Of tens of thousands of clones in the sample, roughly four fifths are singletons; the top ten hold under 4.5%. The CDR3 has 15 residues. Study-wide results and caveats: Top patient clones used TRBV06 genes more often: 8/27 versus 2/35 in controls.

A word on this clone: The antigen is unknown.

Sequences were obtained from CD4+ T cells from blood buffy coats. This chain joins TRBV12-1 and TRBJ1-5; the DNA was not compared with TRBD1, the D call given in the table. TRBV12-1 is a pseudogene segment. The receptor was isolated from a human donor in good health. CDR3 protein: CASSHPGTGDQPQHF. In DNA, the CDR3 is TGTGCCAGCAGCCACCCCGGGACAGGCGATCAGCCCCAGCATTTT.